The 18 T cell receptor beta chains reported below all come from one sample, sequenced in a study of T cell repertoires in cytomegalovirus infection. TCRdb fed the reads into MiXCR, producing one record per CDR3 protein. The data hold about 830,000 distinct CDR3 sequences, with around a third observed a single time. No antigen has been assigned to these receptors. The sequenced sample was cultured CD8+ T cells from PBMCs, obtained from culture after CMV antigen stimulation. These receptors were taken from a human donor in good health (CMV status not recorded). Some clones in this sample may be carry-over from other donors' samples.

This chain joins TRBV6-2 or TRBV6-3 and TRBJ2-1; TRBD2 is a possible D gene (7 bases). Germline V gives CDR1 MNHEY, CDR2 SVGEGT. The CDR3 extends over 15 amino acids. Trimming took off 4 bases at V and 5 bases at J, with 15 bases between the two ends. The CDR3 DNA sequence: TGTGCCAGCAGTTCCCTAAGGGGGGGGAACAATGAGCAGTTCTTC. This translates into CASSSLRGGNNEQFF.

This clonotype was observed a handful of times. The chain joins TRBV2 to TRBJ2-7; TRBD2 matches 9 bases. With V trimmed by 6 bases and J by 3 bases, 6 bases remained unmatched. The CDR3 loop spans 14 amino acids. CDR1 and CDR2 from the germline V gene are SNHLY and FYNNEI. The CDR3 loop reads CASRELAGRYEQYV. Here the CDR3 DNA reads TGTGCCAGCAGGGAACTAGCGGGTCGCTACGAGCAGTACGTC.

The V and J genes are TRBV5-6 and TRBJ1-1; D possibly corresponds to TRBD1 (6 bases). Germline V lookup: CDR1 SGHDT, CDR2 YYEEEE. CDR3 length equals 16 residues. V was clipped by 1 base and J by 4 bases, with 17 bases between them. The CDR3 DNA reads as TGTGCCAGCAGCTTGAGAGGACAGCTATCACCCACTGAAGCTTTCTTT. The encoded protein is CASSLRGQLSPTEAFF. Using reference TRBV5-6 and TRBJ1-1 for the parts outside the CDR3, the full variable domain is DAGVTQSPTHLIKTRGQQVTLRCSPKSGHDTVSWYQQALGQGPQFIFQYYEEEERQRGNFPDRFSGHQFPNYSSELNVNALLLGDSALYLCASSLRGQLSPTEAFFGQGTRLTVV.

This clonotype was found a few times. The chain uses TRBV6-2 or TRBV6-3 and TRBJ2-3; 14 positions agree with TRBD2. Trimming at V came to 3 bases and at J to 6 bases, leaving 8 bases not matched to a gene. The CDR3 is 17 amino acids. Germline V gene lookup returns CDR1 MNHEY and CDR2 SVGEGT. The CDR3 loop is CASSYRGLAGVGDTQYF. In DNA, the CDR3 is TGTGCCAGCAGTTATCGGGGACTAGCGGGGGTTGGCGATACGCAGTATTTT.

To note about this clonotype: One end of the junction does not line up with germline, which may come from a read error. The chain's CDR3 is CASRDTEVFF. The CDR3, as DNA: TGTGCCAGTAGAGACACTGAAGTTTTCTTT. This sequence joins TRBV19 and TRBJ1-1; no definite D call. The CDR3 runs to 10 residues. Germline V gene lookup returns CDR1 LNHDA and CDR2 SQIVND (reference sequence). Together with reference TRBV19 and TRBJ1-1, the CDR3 gives the full variable domain: DGGITQSPKYLFRKEGQNVTLSCEQNLNHDAMYWYRQDPGQGLRLIYYSQIVNDFQKGDIAEGYSVSREKKESFPLTVTSAQKNPTAFYLCASRDTEVFFGQGTRLTVV.

A few counts support this clonotype. The V gene is TRBV19, the J gene TRBJ2-7, with D uncertain. In germline, CDR1 is LNHDA, CDR2 SQIVND (reference sequence). The V gene lost 4 bases and the J gene lost 1 base, with 5 bases spanning the gap. CDR3 length: 12 residues. CDR3 in DNA: TGTGCCAGTAGTACCGTATCCTACGAGCAGTACTTC. Protein product: CASSTVSYEQYF.

This chain connects TRBV7-9 to TRBJ2-1; D ambiguous. This CDR3 has 16 amino acids. The V and J ends lost 7 bases and 12 bases respectively, with 28 bases between them. Germline lookup yields CDR1 SEHNR and CDR2 FQNEAQ (reference sequence). The CDR3 reads CASTLPTGSGPPRQFF. As DNA, the CDR3 is TGTGCCAGCACCCTTCCGACCGGTTCTGGGCCCCCAAGGCAGTTCTTC.

The chain employs TRBV6-2 or TRBV6-3 and TRBJ2-5, with D possibly TRBD2 on 7 matching bases. Germline V CDR1 and CDR2: MNHEY, SVGEGT. V was shortened by 10 bases and J by 2 bases, with 20 bases between the two germline ends. CDR3 size: 15 residues. The CDR3 protein is CANIARGGVQETQYF. CDR3 in DNA: TGTGCCAACATTGCTAGGGGGGGGGTTCAAGAGACCCAGTACTTC.

This clonotype has only one observation. The rearrangement links TRBV15 to TRBJ2-7; TRBD1 aligns across 9 bases. This CDR3 region has 15 residues. J lost 2 bases, V lost 3 bases, and 5 bases had no gene match. The germline V gene encodes CDR1 LNHNV and CDR2 YYDKDF (reference sequence). The CDR3 DNA follows: TGTGCCACCAGCAGTGGACAGGGGCAGACCTACGAGCAGTACTTC. It is translated as CATSSGQGQTYEQYF.

This clonotype has just one count. This could be a read error, since a much larger clone is one nucleotide away. The chain combines TRBV7-8 with TRBJ2-7; the match to TRBD1 covers 7 bases. The CDR3 totals 14 residues. The germline V gene encodes CDR1 SGHVS and CDR2 FQNEAQ. The CDR3 loop is CACSSGTAHYEQYF. The CDR3 DNA is TGTGCCTGCAGCTCAGGGACAGCCCACTACGAGCAGTACTTC. The full variable domain, with the rest looked up from reference TRBV7-8 and TRBJ2-7, is GAGVSQSPRYKVAKRGQDVALRCDPISGHVSLFWYQQALGQGPEFLTYFQNEAQLDKSGLPSDRFFAERPEGSVSTLKIQRTQQEDSAVYLCACSSGTAHYEQYFGPGTRLTVT.

The chain uses TRBV11-2 and TRBJ2-2; D ambiguous. This CDR3 region has 16 residues. Germline V lookup: CDR1 SGHAT, CDR2 FQNNGV. Trimming cost V 5 bases and J 4 bases, with 17 bases left between them. CDR3 in amino acids: CASSLYRTVPTGELFF. Here the CDR3 DNA reads TGTGCCAGCAGCCTCTACCGGACGGTCCCCACCGGGGAGCTGTTTTTT.

This clonotype showed up just a few times. The chain couples TRBV27 to TRBJ2-1; D possibly uses TRBD1 or TRBD2 (5 bases each). CDR1 and CDR2 (germline): MNHEY, SMNVEV (reference sequence). V was trimmed by 7 bases and J by 9 bases, leaving 16 bases between them. CDR3 length: 13 amino acids. CDR3 amino acids: CASTPRGVGEQFF. CDR3 sequence (DNA): TGTGCCAGCACCCCGCGAGGGGTTGGTGAGCAGTTCTTC.

This clonotype was picked up a small number of times. The chain has TRBV19 and TRBJ1-1; 8 bases match TRBD1. The J segment lost 7 bases and the V segment lost 5 bases, leaving 12 bases of the junction unmatched. The germline V gene has CDR1 LNHDA and CDR2 SQIVND (reference sequence). CDR3 length: 15 amino acids. The CDR3 region has the DNA TGTGCCAGTAGTCTCCGGGACAGGTTGAACGGTGAAGCTTTCTTT. It specifies CASSLRDRLNGEAFF.

The chain joins TRBV6-2 or TRBV6-3 to TRBJ1-4; D ambiguous. Looked up from germline, CDR1 is MNHEY and CDR2 is SVGEGT. CDR3 length: 14 amino acids. Trimming shortened V by 6 bases and J by 8 bases, and 16 bases separated the two germline ends. The CDR3 sequence: CASSSPGAEEKLFF. The DNA of the CDR3 is TGTGCCAGCAGCTCACCGGGAGCGGAGGAAAAACTGTTTTTT.

The chain uses TRBV7-9 and TRBJ2-3, with D uncertain. V shed 7 bases and J shed 4 bases, with 9 bases lying between them. The germline V gene encodes CDR1 SEHNR and CDR2 FQNEAQ (reference sequence). CDR3 length: 12 amino acids. The DNA for the CDR3 is TGTGCCAGCACCCCTGAATCAGATACGCAGTATTTT. Protein product: CASTPESDTQYF.

CDR3 loop: CASSVSVGETQYF. Written as DNA, the CDR3 is TGTGCCAGCAGTGTCTCCGTTGGGGAGACCCAGTACTTC. The chain employs TRBV6-6 and TRBJ2-5; D not certain. The CDR3 extends over 13 amino acids. The V gene lost 5 bases and the J gene lost 5 bases, with 12 bases spanning the gap. Germline V gene lookup returns CDR1 MNHNY and CDR2 SVGAGI (reference sequence).

This clonotype was detected a few times. CDR3 sequence (DNA): TGTGCCAGCAGTTACGCGGGGGCCACTGAAGCTTTCTTT. Translated: CASSYAGATEAFF. This sequence joins TRBV6-1 and TRBJ1-1; D may be TRBD1 (6 bases). V lost 5 bases, J lost 4 bases, and 11 bases lay in between. Germline lookup yields CDR1 MNHNS and CDR2 SASEGT. This CDR3 comprises 13 residues.

This clonotype came up a few times. The chain uses TRBV15 and TRBJ2-2, with D possibly matching TRBD1 (6 bases). In germline, CDR1 is LNHNV, CDR2 YYDKDF (reference sequence). The CDR3 sequence is 15 residues long. Trimming took 5 bases from V and 6 from J, leaving 16 bases between them. The CDR3 sequence is CATSGRTGSSGELFF. CDR3 nucleotides: TGTGCCACCAGCGGCCGAACAGGGTCGTCCGGGGAGCTGTTTTTT.